This T cell receptor beta chain is drawn from a study of T cell clones after liver transplantation. For the study at large: As an antigen-independent comparator, third-party-reactive TCRbeta sequences came from pre-transplant mixed lymphocyte reactions.

General study results and limits: Migration into the graft, not deletion, may explain lost graft donor-reactive T cells.

Unstimulated PBMCs were sorted into CD3+CD4+ and CD3+CD8+ populations. In its sample, this clone was seen once. Its specificity is unknown. TCRdb's table, derived via immunoSEQ multiplex PCR, lists solely in-frame clones and lacks some. This sample has more than 95,000 clones, with about 86% found just once. V lost 7 bases and J 6 bases, leaving 18 bases between the germline ends. Germline CDR1 and CDR2: MDHEN and SYDVKM. This CDR3 has 15 residues. The sequence derives from a human patient who received a liver transplant. Some T cells may be the graft donor's. The V call is TRBV28, the J call TRBJ1-4, with D perhaps matching TRBD1 (5 bases). The sequences come from CD4+ T cells from blood, collected roughly 50 months after liver transplant. CDR3 sequence reads: CASTRWRGRDEKLFF. The CDR3 DNA reads as TGTGCCAGCACCCGATGGAGGGGTCGGGATGAAAAACTGTTTTTT.